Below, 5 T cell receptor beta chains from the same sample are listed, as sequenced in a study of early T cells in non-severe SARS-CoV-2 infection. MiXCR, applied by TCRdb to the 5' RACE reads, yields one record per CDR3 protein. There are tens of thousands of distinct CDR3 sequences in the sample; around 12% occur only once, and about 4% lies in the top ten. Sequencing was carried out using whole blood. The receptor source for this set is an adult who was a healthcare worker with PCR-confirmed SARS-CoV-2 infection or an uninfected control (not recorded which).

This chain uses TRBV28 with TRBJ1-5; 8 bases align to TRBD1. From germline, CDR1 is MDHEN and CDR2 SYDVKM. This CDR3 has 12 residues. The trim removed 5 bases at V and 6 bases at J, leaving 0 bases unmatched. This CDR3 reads CASSQGAQPQHF. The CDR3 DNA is TGTGCCAGCAGTCAGGGGGCTCAGCCCCAGCATTTT. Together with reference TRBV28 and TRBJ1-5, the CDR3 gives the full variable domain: DVKVTQSSRYLVKRTGEKVFLECVQDMDHENMFWYRQDPGLGLRLIYFSYDVKMKEKGDIPEGYSVSREKKERFSLILESASTNQTSMYLCASSQGAQPQHFGDGTRLSIL.

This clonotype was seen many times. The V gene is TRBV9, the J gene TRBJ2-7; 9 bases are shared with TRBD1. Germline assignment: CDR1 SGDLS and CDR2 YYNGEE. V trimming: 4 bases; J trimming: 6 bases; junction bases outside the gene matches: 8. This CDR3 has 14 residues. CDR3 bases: TGTGCCAGCAGCCCATTGGACAGGGGTACCGAGCAGTACTTC. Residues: CASSPLDRGTEQYF.

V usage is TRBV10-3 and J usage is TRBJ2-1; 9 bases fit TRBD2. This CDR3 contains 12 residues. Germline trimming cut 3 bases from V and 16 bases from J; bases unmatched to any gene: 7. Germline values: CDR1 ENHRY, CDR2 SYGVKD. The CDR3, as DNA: TGTGCCATCAGTGATATAGCGGGAGCTGAATTCTTC. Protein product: CAISDIAGAEFF.

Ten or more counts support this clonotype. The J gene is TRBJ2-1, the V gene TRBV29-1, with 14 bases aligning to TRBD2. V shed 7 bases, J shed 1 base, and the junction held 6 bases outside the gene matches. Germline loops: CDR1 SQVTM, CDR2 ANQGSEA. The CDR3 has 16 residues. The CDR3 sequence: CSARGLAGESYNEQFF. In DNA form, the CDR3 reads TGCAGCGCCCGGGGACTAGCGGGAGAGTCCTACAATGAGCAGTTCTTC.

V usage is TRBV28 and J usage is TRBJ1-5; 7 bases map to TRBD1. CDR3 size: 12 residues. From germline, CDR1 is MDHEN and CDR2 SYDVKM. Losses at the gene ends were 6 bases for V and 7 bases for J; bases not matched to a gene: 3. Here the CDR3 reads CASSPGGQPQHF. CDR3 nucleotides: TGTGCCAGCAGCCCAGGGGGGCAGCCCCAGCATTTT. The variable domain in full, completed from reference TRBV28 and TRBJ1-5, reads DVKVTQSSRYLVKRTGEKVFLECVQDMDHENMFWYRQDPGLGLRLIYFSYDVKMKEKGDIPEGYSVSREKKERFSLILESASTNQTSMYLCASSPGGQPQHFGDGTRLSIL.